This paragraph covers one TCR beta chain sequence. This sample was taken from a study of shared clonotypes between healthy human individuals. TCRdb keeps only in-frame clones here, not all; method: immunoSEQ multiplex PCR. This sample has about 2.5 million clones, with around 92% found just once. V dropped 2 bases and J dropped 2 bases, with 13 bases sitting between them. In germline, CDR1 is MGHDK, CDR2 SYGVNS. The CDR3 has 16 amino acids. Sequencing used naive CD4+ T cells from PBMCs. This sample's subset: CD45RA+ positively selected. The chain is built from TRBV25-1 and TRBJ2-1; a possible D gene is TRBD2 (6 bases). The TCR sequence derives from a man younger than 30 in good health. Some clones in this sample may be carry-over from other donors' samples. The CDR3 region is CASSESEIAAYNEQFF. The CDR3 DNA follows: TGTGCCAGCAGTGAAAGTGAGATAGCGGCCTACAATGAGCAGTTCTTC.